A selection of T cell receptor beta chains follows, all from one sample in a study of blood T cells in healthy people across ages. Each CDR3 protein gets one entry after TCRdb re-called the 5' RACE reads with MiXCR. In the table there are fewer than 2,000,000 distinct CDR3 sequences, about 39% of which are singletons. The source material was blood. Source of these receptors: a human donor in good health. The CDR3 runs from the conserved cysteine through the conserved F or W. A D gene is named only where the DNA matches it firmly. Some rows mark clone size as missing; the rest say once, few, many or name a class of expanded clone.

CDR3aa,CDR3nt,v_gene,d_gene,abundance,j_gene
CASSTLPDTSYEQYF,TGTGCCAGCAGTACATTGCCGGACACGTCCTACGAGCAGTACTTC,TRBV6-2/TRBV6-3,NA,NA,TRBJ2-7
CASSLYSGSSYEQYF,TGTGCCAGCAGCTTATATTCCGGGAGCTCCTACGAGCAGTACTTC,TRBV7-3,NA,few,TRBJ2-7
CASSYSRTAYGYTF,TGTGCCAGCAGTTACTCTAGAACCGCCTATGGCTACACCTTC,TRBV6-5,NA,many,TRBJ1-2
CASSLFDGGGNGYTF,TGCGCCAGCAGCCTCTTCGACGGTGGAGGGAATGGCTACACCTTC,TRBV4-3,NA,NA,TRBJ1-2
CASMEGQGGMQFF,TGTGCCAGCATGGAGGGACAGGGAGGGATGCAGTTCTTC,TRBV7-9,TRBD1,NA,TRBJ2-1
CASSYGATGGGNSPLHF,TGTGCCAGCAGTTACGGTGCGACAGGGGGCGGAAATTCACCCCTCCACTTT,TRBV6-2/TRBV6-3,TRBD1,NA,TRBJ1-6
CSAARQRSFYNEQFF,TGCAGTGCCGCAAGACAGCGAAGTTTCTACAATGAGCAGTTCTTC,TRBV20-1,NA,NA,TRBJ2-1
CASNSPGRAPSYGYTF,TGTGCCAGCAATTCGCCTGGCAGGGCACCGAGCTATGGCTACACCTTC,TRBV6-2/TRBV6-3,NA,NA,TRBJ1-2
CASSPTRTMSTDTQYF,TGTGCCAGCTCACCCACTAGGACTATGTCCACAGATACGCAGTATTTT,TRBV18,NA,NA,TRBJ2-3
CSASNLQGRAGGYTF,TGCAGTGCTAGTAACTTACAGGGGCGGGCTGGTGGCTACACCTTC,TRBV20-1,TRBD1,NA,TRBJ1-2
CASSHIGLEPQHF,TGCGCCAGCAGCCACATAGGGTTGGAGCCCCAGCATTTT,TRBV4-1,NA,NA,TRBJ1-5
CASRRHGGTYEQYF,TGTGCCAGCAGACGCCACGGGGGGACCTACGAGCAGTACTTC,TRBV27,TRBD2,NA,TRBJ2-7
CASSAQETPYDEQFF,TGTGCCAGCAGCGCTCAGGAAACTCCCTACGATGAGCAGTTCTTC,TRBV9,NA,NA,TRBJ2-1
CASSLQGRGLPLEQYF,TGTGCCAGCAGCTTACAGGGGAGAGGCTTGCCCCTCGAGCAGTACTTC,TRBV7-2,NA,few,TRBJ2-7
CASSFLDSFSSYEQYF,TGTGCCAGCAGTTTCCTGGACAGTTTCAGCTCCTACGAGCAGTACTTC,TRBV28,NA,NA,TRBJ2-7
CASSQDEAYLNTEAFF,TGCGCCAGCAGCCAAGATGAGGCGTATTTGAACACTGAAGCTTTCTTT,TRBV4-1,NA,NA,TRBJ1-1
CASSLRGPTVHYNEQFF,TGTGCCAGCAGCCTGAGGGGTCCAACTGTTCACTACAATGAGCAGTTCTTC,TRBV7-2,NA,few,TRBJ2-1
CASSFSGVDNEQFF,TGTGCCAGCAGTTTTAGCGGGGTGGACAATGAGCAGTTCTTC,TRBV12-3/TRBV12-4,TRBD2,NA,TRBJ2-1
CASSFQGAIAGELFF,TGTGCCAGCAGCTTCCAGGGGGCCATCGCCGGGGAGCTGTTTTTT,TRBV7-2,TRBD1,NA,TRBJ2-2